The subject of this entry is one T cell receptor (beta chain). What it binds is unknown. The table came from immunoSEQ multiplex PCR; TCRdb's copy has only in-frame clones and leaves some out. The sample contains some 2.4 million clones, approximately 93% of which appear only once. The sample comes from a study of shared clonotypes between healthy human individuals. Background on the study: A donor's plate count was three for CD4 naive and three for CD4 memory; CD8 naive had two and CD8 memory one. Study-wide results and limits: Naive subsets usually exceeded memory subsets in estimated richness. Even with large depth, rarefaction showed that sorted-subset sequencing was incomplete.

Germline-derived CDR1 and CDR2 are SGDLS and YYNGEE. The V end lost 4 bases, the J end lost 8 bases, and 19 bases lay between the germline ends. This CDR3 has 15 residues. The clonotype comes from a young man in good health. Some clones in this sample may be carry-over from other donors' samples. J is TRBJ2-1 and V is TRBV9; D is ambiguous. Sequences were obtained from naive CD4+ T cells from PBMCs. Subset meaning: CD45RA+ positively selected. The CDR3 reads CASSPFLPGRDEQFF. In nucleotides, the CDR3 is TGTGCCAGCAGCCCCTTTTTGCCTGGTCGCGATGAGCAGTTCTTC. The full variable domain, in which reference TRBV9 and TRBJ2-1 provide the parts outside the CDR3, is DSGVTQTPKHLITATGQRVTLRCSPRSGDLSVYWYQQSLDQGLQFLIQYYNGEERAKGNILERFSAQQFPDLHSELNLSSLELGDSALYFCASSPFLPGRDEQFFGPGTRLTVL.